These 18 T cell receptor beta chains were all obtained from the same sample, sequenced in a study of blood T cell repertoires in COVID-19. Libraries were prepared by immunoSEQ multiplex PCR; TCRdb keeps only in-frame clonotypes and omits some of them. The data hold 260,000 or so clones, with approximately 85% observed a single time. Sample: peripheral blood. The source is a human donor in a cohort sampled during active COVID-19.

The gene calls are TRBV27 and TRBJ2-3; 8 bases line up with TRBD2. Germline-derived CDR1 and CDR2 are MNHEY and SMNVEV (reference sequence). Germline trimming cut 6 bases from V and 4 bases from J; bases unmatched to any gene: 6. The CDR3 totals 14 residues. CDR3 sequence reads: CASRGLAVSDTQYF. CDR3 coding DNA: TGTGCCAGCAGAGGACTAGCTGTGTCAGATACGCAGTATTTT.

This sequence joins TRBV28 and TRBJ2-7; 7 nucleotides align to TRBD2. Unmatched junction bases numbered 16, after V lost 2 bases and J lost 3 bases. CDR1 and CDR2 from the germline V gene are MDHEN and SYDVKM. The CDR3 sequence is 18 residues long. The CDR3 sequence is CASSLRQYGGRYYYEQYF. DNA of the CDR3: TGTGCCAGCAGTTTAAGGCAGTACGGGGGGAGGTACTACTACGAGCAGTACTTC.

This clone was counted between two and nine times. The V and J genes are TRBV30 and TRBJ2-7; D gene unclear. This CDR3 is built from 11 residues. Germline V gene lookup returns CDR1 GTSNPN and CDR2 SVGIG (reference sequence). V lost 4 bases, J lost 4 bases, and 8 bases lay in between. The CDR3, as DNA: TGTGCCTGGACAGTTGGTTACGAGCAGTACTTC. Translated, it gives CAWTVGYEQYF.

The CDR3 DNA sequence: TGTGCCAGTAGTCTCTTGGGGACTAGCGGGGCCTACGAGCAGTACTTC. Translation gives CASSLLGTSGAYEQYF. J is TRBJ2-7 and V is TRBV19; 13 nucleotides agree with TRBD2. V gave up 5 bases and J gave up 2 bases; unmatched junction bases: 6. Germline CDR1 reads LNHDA; CDR2 reads SQIVND (reference sequence). CDR3 length: 16 residues.

The rearrangement uses TRBV29-1 and TRBJ2-7, with 7 positions matching TRBD1. The CDR3 consists of 12 residues. Germline assignment: CDR1 SQVTM and CDR2 ANQGSEA. Trimming at V came to 6 bases and at J to 0 bases, leaving 2 bases not matched to a gene. The CDR3, as DNA: TGCAGCGTCGGGACAGCCTCCTACGAGCAGTACTTC. Translated: CSVGTASYEQYF.

V and J are TRBV10-3 and TRBJ1-2, with 7 bases matching TRBD1. J gave up 7 bases and V 7 bases, and 12 bases lay outside the gene matches. The CDR3 totals 14 residues. Germline loops: CDR1 ENHRY, CDR2 SYGVKD. The CDR3 bases are TGTGCCATCATGGGTGGAGACAGGGTCGGTGGCTACACCTTC. Protein: CAIMGGDRVGGYTF.

CDR3 sequence reads: CASRDIAGGRYNEQFF. Here the CDR3 DNA reads TGTGCCAGCAGAGACATAGCGGGAGGCCGATACAATGAGCAGTTCTTC. The chain has TRBV27 and TRBJ2-1, with 10 bases lining up with TRBD2. Germline loops: CDR1 MNHEY, CDR2 SMNVEV (reference sequence). Trimming took 6 bases from V and 4 from J; bases not matched to a gene: 9. The CDR3 has 16 amino acids.

The count of this clone is one. This chain connects TRBV2 to TRBJ1-1; 7 bases fit TRBD1. The germline V gene has CDR1 SNHLY and CDR2 FYNNEI. The CDR3 runs 17 residues. V gave up 2 bases and J gave up 4 bases; unmatched junction bases: 13. CDR3 loop: CASSERGQRSSSTEAFF. The CDR3 region has the DNA TGTGCCAGCAGTGAACGGGGACAGAGATCTTCTAGCACTGAAGCTTTCTTT.

The V gene is TRBV24-1, the J gene TRBJ1-1; TRBD1 matches at 8 bases. Unmatched junction bases numbered 8, after V lost 5 bases and J lost 7 bases. Per germline, CDR1 KGHDR and CDR2 SFDVKD. CDR3 length: 14 amino acids. CDR3 DNA sequence: TGTGCCACCAGTGGTACAGGGGGAGGGAATGAAGCTTTCTTT. Its protein is CATSGTGGGNEAFF.

This clone was detected a few times. This chain links TRBV27 with TRBJ1-1; 7 bases match TRBD1. The CDR3 runs to 14 residues. Trimming took 6 bases from V and 5 from J; bases not matched to a gene: 9. Germline CDR1 reads MNHEY; CDR2 reads SMNVEV (reference sequence). CDR3 sequence (DNA): TGTGCCAGCAGGAGGGGGCGGGGGGCGACTGAAGCTTTCTTT. It specifies CASRRGRGATEAFF.

The chain is built from TRBV19 and TRBJ2-7; TRBD2 might be the D (6 bases). V lost 5 bases and J lost 4, with 12 bases in between. CDR1 LNHDA and CDR2 SQIVND come from the germline V gene (reference sequence). This CDR3 has 13 residues. The CDR3 here is CASSGQLAYEQYF. DNA of the CDR3: TGTGCCAGTAGTGGCCAACTAGCTTACGAGCAGTACTTC.

The chain is built from TRBV4-3 and TRBJ1-2; the match to TRBD1 covers 7 bases. V lost 0 bases and J lost 4; bases outside the gene matches: 8. The CDR3 is 16 amino acids. Germline loops: CDR1 LGHNA, CDR2 YSLEER. The DNA of the CDR3 is TGCGCCAGCAGCCAAGAGGGAAGGGGGCGCGGCTATGGCTACACCTTC. Protein product: CASSQEGRGRGYGYTF.

The rearrangement links TRBV9 to TRBJ2-2; 12 bases fit TRBD2. This CDR3 has 16 residues. Germline CDR1 SGDLS, CDR2 YYNGEE. The trim removed 5 bases at V and 5 bases at J, leaving 7 bases unmatched. In DNA, the CDR3 is TGTGCCAGCAGGAAACTAGCGGGAGGTGGGACCGGGGAGCTGTTTTTT. Translating it yields CASRKLAGGGTGELFF.

The rearrangement joins TRBV10-3 to TRBJ1-3; D unresolved. Trimming cost V 2 bases and J 4 bases, with 12 bases left between them. The CDR3 extends over 15 amino acids. Germline V lookup: CDR1 ENHRY, CDR2 SYGVKD. CDR3 sequence reads: CAISEVYTTGNTIYF. The CDR3 nucleotides are TGTGCCATCAGTGAGGTGTATACAACGGGAAACACCATATATTTT.

Note on this clone: Additional DNA sequences in this sample encode the identical CDR3. The chain employs TRBV27 and TRBJ2-5; maybe TRBD1 (6 bases). The CDR3 spans 14 residues. Trimming removed 3 bases at V and 5 bases at J, with 13 bases between. Germline CDR1 and CDR2: MNHEY and SMNVEV (reference sequence). Here the CDR3 reads CASSFLAGVETQYF. The DNA of the CDR3 is TGTGCCAGCAGTTTTCTCGCAGGGGTGGAGACCCAGTACTTC.

This clone was recorded only once. The chain links TRBV28 to TRBJ2-7; D is unclear. The V end lost 6 bases, the J end lost 0 bases, and 15 bases lay between the germline ends. CDR1 and CDR2 from the germline V gene are MDHEN and SYDVKM. CDR3 length: 15 amino acids. The CDR3 sequence: CASRLRLESSYEQYF. The CDR3 coding sequence is TGTGCCAGCAGACTTCGCCTAGAAAGCTCCTACGAGCAGTACTTC.

The genes are TRBV4-3 and TRBJ2-7; 10 bases fit TRBD1. J lost 3 bases, V lost 4 bases, and 3 bases had no gene match. The germline V gene encodes CDR1 LGHNA and CDR2 YSLEER. The CDR3 has 14 residues. The CDR3 is CASSLRDRGYEQYF. CDR3 bases: TGCGCCAGCAGCCTAAGGGACAGGGGCTACGAGCAGTACTTC.

This chain links TRBV7-8 with TRBJ2-4, with 7 positions matching TRBD1. Germline V gene data show CDR1 as SGHVS and CDR2 as FQNEAQ. V dropped 5 bases and J dropped 15; count of bases not matched to a gene: 10. The CDR3 has 12 amino acids. The CDR3 protein is CASSPRTGQRYF. In DNA, the CDR3 is TGTGCCAGCAGCCCACGGACAGGTCAGAGGTACTTC.